A single TCR beta chain is shown here with its context. Only in-frame clones appear in the TCRdb table, and some are missing; sequencing was by immunoSEQ multiplex PCR. The table lists more than 55,000 clones, less than 95% of them singletons. These data are taken from a study of cytomegalovirus exposure and HLA in healthy donors. This CDR3 has 12 residues. Germline V gene data show CDR1 as SNHLY and CDR2 as FYNNEI. Trimming at V came to 10 bases and at J to 6 bases, leaving 6 bases not matched to a gene. The sequence derives from a woman between 18 and 29 years old in good health and CMV-seronegative. The genes are TRBV2 and TRBJ2-1; 7 nucleotides align to TRBD1. The specimen was PBMCs. CDR3 loop: CATQTGINEQFF. CDR3 nucleotides: TGTGCCACCCAGACAGGGATCAATGAGCAGTTCTTC.